These 25 T cell receptor beta chains came from one sample sequenced in a study of T cell changes during pregnancy in multiple sclerosis. Produced via immunoSEQ multiplex PCR; TCRdb's table is partial and in-frame only. Among roughly 80,000 clones, 75% to 90% were seen once, and the ten largest hold around 1.8%. This sample comprised peripheral blood, obtained before pregnancy. The receptors were gathered from a female donor with multiple sclerosis, enrolled in a pregnancy study.

The V and J genes are TRBV7-9 and TRBJ1-3; no firm D call. Per the germline V gene, CDR1 is SEHNR and CDR2 is FQNEAQ (reference sequence). The V end lost 4 bases, the J end lost 3 bases, and 19 bases lay between the germline ends. This CDR3 spans 17 amino acids. The CDR3 loop is CASSSLRTVYLGNTIYF. CDR3 bases: TGTGCCAGCAGCTCGCTCAGGACTGTCTACCTTGGAAACACCATATATTTT.

The chain carries TRBV9 and TRBJ1-1; 8 bases line up with TRBD1. Germline V gene data show CDR1 as SGDLS and CDR2 as YYNGEE. The CDR3 runs to 15 residues. Unmatched junction bases numbered 3, after V lost 0 bases and J lost 2 bases. The CDR3 protein is CASSVGQGINTEAFF. CDR3 sequence (DNA): TGTGCCAGCAGCGTAGGACAGGGGATCAACACTGAAGCTTTCTTT.

CDR3 region: CASRAQYSGANVLTF. CDR3 nucleotides: TGTGCCAGCAGGGCTCAGTACTCTGGGGCCAACGTCCTGACTTTC. The V call is TRBV2, the J call TRBJ2-6; D ambiguous. Germline values: CDR1 SNHLY, CDR2 FYNNEI. The CDR3 loop spans 15 amino acids. V shed 6 bases and J shed 0 bases, with 9 bases lying between them.

The chain recombines TRBV10-3 with TRBJ2-1; 9 bases align to TRBD1. Germline V gene sequence: CDR1 ENHRY, CDR2 SYGVKD. This CDR3 is 16 amino acids long. The trim removed 10 bases at V and 5 bases at J, leaving 15 bases unmatched. The CDR3 DNA follows: TGTGCCACTACCTCTCCCGGGACAGGGCGTAACAATGAGCAGTTCTTC. It encodes CATTSPGTGRNNEQFF.

The V gene is TRBV14, the J gene TRBJ2-1; D uncertain. CDR1 is SGHDN, CDR2 FVKESK, per germline. This CDR3 is 13 amino acids long. Trimming left V 1 base short and J 9 bases short, with 10 bases between. The CDR3 region has the DNA TGTGCCAGCAGCCAAGTAGTGCGTGCTGAGCAGTTCTTC. This encodes CASSQVVRAEQFF.

The CDR3 DNA reads TGTGCCAGCACCGACAGGGAGGAGGGAGATGAAAAACTGTTTTTT. The encoded protein is CASTDREEGDEKLFF. The V call is TRBV2, the J call TRBJ1-4; 7 nucleotides line up with TRBD1. The CDR3 has 15 residues. Germline CDR1 SNHLY, CDR2 FYNNEI. The V segment lost 7 bases and the J segment 6 bases; nucleotides outside the gene matches: 11. The whole variable domain, remainder taken from reference TRBV2 and TRBJ1-4, is EPEVTQTPSHQVTQMGQEVILRCVPISNHLYFYWYRQILGQKVEFLVSFYNNEISEKSEIFDDQFSVERPDGSNFTLKIRSTKLEDSAMYFCASTDREEGDEKLFFGSGTQLSVL.

The V gene is TRBV18, the J gene TRBJ1-5; D is ambiguous. CDR1 and CDR2 from the germline V gene are KGHSH and LQKENI. V dropped 4 bases and J dropped 5 bases, with 9 bases sitting between them. The CDR3 totals 13 residues. The CDR3 coding sequence is TGTGCCAGCTCACGGCAGCGCGATCAGCCCCAGCATTTT. This gives the protein CASSRQRDQPQHF.

The chain is built from TRBV7-9 and TRBJ1-1; TRBD1 is a possible D gene (5 bases). Trimming pared 0 bases from V and 10 bases from J, leaving 21 bases between. Germline assignment: CDR1 SEHNR and CDR2 FQNEAQ (reference sequence). CDR3 size: 16 residues. CDR3 DNA: TGTGCCAGCAGCTTAGCCATCGAAGCCTCTCGGACAAGAGCTTTCTTT. Translation: CASSLAIEASRTRAFF. Full variable domain (remainder filled in from reference TRBV7-9 and TRBJ1-1): DTGVSQNPRHKITKRGQNVTFRCDPISEHNRLYWYRQTLGQGPEFLTYFQNEAQLEKSRLLSDRFSAERPKGSFSTLEIQRTEQGDSAMYLCASSLAIEASRTRAFFGQGTRLTVV.

The gene calls are TRBV28 and TRBJ1-2; tentative D call: TRBD1 (5 bases). The CDR3 spans 14 residues. With 6 bases removed from V and 8 bases from J, the gap between germline ends came to 19 bases. In germline, CDR1 is MDHEN, CDR2 SYDVKM. The CDR3 region is CASSTASYSGGYTF. The DNA for the CDR3 is TGTGCCAGCAGCACTGCCAGTTACTCAGGGGGCTACACCTTC.

This clone was seen just once. The chain recombines TRBV4-1 with TRBJ2-6; 7 nucleotides agree with TRBD2. Germline CDR1 is MGHRA and CDR2 is YSYEKL. The trim removed 1 base at V and 0 bases at J, leaving 9 bases unmatched. The CDR3 loop spans 19 amino acids. CDR3 DNA sequence: TGCGCCAGCAGCCAAGGCGGACTAGACGCCCTCTCTGGGGCCAACGTCCTGACTTTC. This codes for CASSQGGLDALSGANVLTF.

CDR3 in amino acids: CASSGPGVGSGELFF. The CDR3 DNA follows: TGTGCCAGCAGCGGCCCAGGGGTCGGTTCCGGGGAGCTGTTTTTT. This chain joins TRBV7-9 and TRBJ2-2, with D possibly matching TRBD1 (6 bases). The ends were cut back, 5 bases at V and 6 bases at J, with 16 bases in the middle. The CDR3 totals 15 residues. Germline V gene data show CDR1 as SEHNR and CDR2 as FQNEAQ (reference sequence).

This chain connects TRBV27 to TRBJ1-5; TRBD1 is a possible D gene (6 bases). This CDR3 contains 15 residues. V lost 6 bases and J lost 4, with 16 bases in between. Germline values: CDR1 MNHEY, CDR2 SMNVEV (reference sequence). The CDR3 loop is CASSYTWTVNQPQHF. The CDR3 nucleotides read TGTGCCAGCAGCTATACATGGACAGTGAATCAGCCCCAGCATTTT.

This sequence joins TRBV28 and TRBJ2-3; D gene uncertain. This CDR3 contains 15 residues. The germline V and J ends were trimmed by 2 bases and 2 bases, with 11 bases remaining between them. Germline V lookup: CDR1 MDHEN, CDR2 SYDVKM. The CDR3 reads CASSLTNLDTDTQYF. CDR3 nucleotide sequence: TGTGCCAGCAGTTTAACAAATCTCGACACAGATACGCAGTATTTT.

V gene TRBV6-6 combines with J gene TRBJ2-7; 10 bases are shared with TRBD1. Germline lookup yields CDR1 MNHNY and CDR2 SVGAGI (reference sequence). Trimming cost V 3 bases and J 9 bases; bases outside gene matches: 11. The length of the CDR3 is 15 residues. CDR3: CASSYRTGGESRQYF. Here the CDR3 DNA reads TGTGCCAGCAGTTATCGGACAGGGGGTGAGTCGAGGCAGTACTTC.

The CDR3 DNA reads TGTGCTAGTGGTCCGTGGACAGGGAGCGGCTACACCTTC. Translating gives CASGPWTGSGYTF. The chain combines TRBV12-5 with TRBJ1-2, with 8 bases lining up with TRBD1. V dropped 5 bases and J dropped 8; count of bases not matched to a gene: 7. CDR3 length equals 13 residues. Germline V CDR1 and CDR2: LGHNT, FRNRAP.

The chain joins TRBV7-2 to TRBJ1-4; no reliable D call. Germline V CDR1 and CDR2: SGHTA, FQGNSA. CDR3 length: 13 residues. Trimming cost V 5 bases and J 7 bases, with 11 bases left between them. CDR3 residues: CASSPVFGEKLFF. DNA for the CDR3: TGTGCCAGCAGCCCCGTCTTCGGTGAAAAACTGTTTTTT.

CDR3 region: CASSSTGPYEQYF. The CDR3 bases are TGCGCCAGCAGCTCTACAGGGCCCTACGAGCAGTACTTC. The chain uses TRBV5-1 and TRBJ2-7; D is perhaps TRBD1 (6 bases). The germline CDR1 and CDR2 sequences are SGHRS and YFSETQ. There are 13 residues in the CDR3. Trimming removed 3 bases at V and 2 bases at J, with 9 bases between.

The chain recombines TRBV7-2 with TRBJ2-7; D gene unclear. V shed 4 bases and J shed 6 bases, with 7 bases lying between them. This CDR3 is 11 amino acids long. Germline V lookup: CDR1 SGHTA, CDR2 FQGNSA. The CDR3, as DNA: TGTGCCAGCAGCTCCTACTTCGAGCAGTACTTC. Its translation: CASSSYFEQYF. The whole variable domain, remainder taken from reference TRBV7-2 and TRBJ2-7, is GAGVSQSPSNKVTEKGKDVELRCDPISGHTALYWYRQSLGQGLEFLIYFQGNSAPDKSGLPSDRFSAERTGGSVSTLTIQRTQQEDSAVYLCASSSYFEQYFGPGTRLTVT.

The table lists this clone with a count of one. This chain joins TRBV5-3 and TRBJ1-6, with a tentative D call TRBD1 (5 bases). TRBV5-3 is assigned to the ORF class and has an uncertain function. CDR3 length: 14 residues. Trimming stripped 1 base from V and 9 bases from J, with 11 bases between. CDR3 DNA: TGTGCCAGAAGCTTGCCAGACAGCAGTTCACCCCTCCACTTT. As protein: CARSLPDSSSPLHF.

The genes are TRBV2 and TRBJ1-1, with D uncertain. The CDR3 runs to 15 residues. In germline, CDR1 is SNHLY, CDR2 FYNNEI. V was pared by 4 bases and J by 2 bases, with 14 bases between. CDR3 sequence reads: CASSAEGRPNTEAFF. The CDR3 DNA is TGTGCCAGCAGTGCAGAGGGCAGGCCCAACACTGAAGCTTTCTTT.

This chain links TRBV9 with TRBJ2-2; 15 nucleotides match TRBD2. Per germline, CDR1 SGDLS and CDR2 YYNGEE. After removal of 4 bases from V and 0 bases from J, the junction contained 7 bases not matched to a gene. The CDR3 is 19 residues long. The CDR3 region has the DNA TGTGCCAGCAGCACGGGGACTAGCGGGGGGTTCGCGAACACCGGGGAGCTGTTTTTT. The encoded protein is CASSTGTSGGFANTGELFF.

The chain has TRBV5-1 and TRBJ2-1, with TRBD2 matching 8 bases. Trimming removed 1 base from V and 4 bases from J; junction bases left unmatched: 4. Germline V CDR1 and CDR2: SGHRS, YFSETQ. This CDR3 has 15 residues. DNA of the CDR3: TGCGCCAGCAGCTTGAACGGGGGGGATTACAATGAGCAGTTCTTC. Translation: CASSLNGGDYNEQFF.

The rearrangement joins TRBV5-8 to TRBJ2-7; 8 bases line up with TRBD1. The CDR3 sequence is 13 residues long. Per germline, CDR1 SGHTS and CDR2 YDEGEE. With V trimmed by 5 bases and J by 3 bases, 4 bases remained unmatched. Here the CDR3 DNA reads TGTGCCAGCAGTCGGACAGGGAGCTACGAGCAGTACTTC. Amino acid sequence: CASSRTGSYEQYF.

The rearrangement links TRBV7-3 to TRBJ1-1; D is undetermined. This CDR3 has 13 amino acids. V was clipped by 1 base and J by 6 bases, with 9 bases between them. CDR1 and CDR2 from the germline V gene are SGHTA and FQGTGA. CDR3 in amino acids: CASSLSPRAEAFF. The CDR3 region has the DNA TGTGCCAGCAGCTTAAGCCCGCGGGCTGAAGCTTTCTTT.

With respect to this clone: Mismatch with germline at one junction end may stem from a read error. The genes are TRBV7-9 and TRBJ1-4; weak D call: TRBD1 (5 bases). Germline V CDR1 and CDR2: SEHNR, FQNEAQ (reference sequence). The CDR3 extends over 12 amino acids. In DNA, the CDR3 is TGTGCCAGCAGCTCCCCCAGGGCACCCCTACCATTT. Translation gives CASSSPRAPLPF. The variable domain in full, with the rest retrieved from reference TRBV7-9 and TRBJ1-4, is DTGVSQNPRHKITKRGQNVTFRCDPISEHNRLYWYRQTLGQGPEFLTYFQNEAQLEKSRLLSDRFSAERPKGSFSTLEIQRTEQGDSAMYLCASSSPRAPLPFGSGTQLSVL.